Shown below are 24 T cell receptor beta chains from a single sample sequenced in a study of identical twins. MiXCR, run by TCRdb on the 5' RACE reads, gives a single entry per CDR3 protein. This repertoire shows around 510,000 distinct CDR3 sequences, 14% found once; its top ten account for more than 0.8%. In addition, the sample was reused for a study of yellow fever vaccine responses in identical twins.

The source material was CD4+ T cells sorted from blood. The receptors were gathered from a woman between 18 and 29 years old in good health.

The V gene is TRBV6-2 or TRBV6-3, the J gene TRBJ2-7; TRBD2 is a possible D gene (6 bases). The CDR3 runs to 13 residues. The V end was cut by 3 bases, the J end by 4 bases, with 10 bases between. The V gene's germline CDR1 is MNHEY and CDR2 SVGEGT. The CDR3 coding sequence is TGTGCCAGCAGTTATGGGACTCTTTACGAGCAGTACTTC. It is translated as CASSYGTLYEQYF.

In DNA, the CDR3 is TGTGCCAGCAGTGAATCTCTACTAGCGGGAAACGGTGAGCAGTTCTTC. It is translated as CASSESLLAGNGEQFF. The rearrangement joins TRBV2 to TRBJ2-1, with 10 bases that match TRBD2. Trimming at V came to 2 bases and at J to 9 bases, leaving 10 bases not matched to a gene. Germline values: CDR1 SNHLY, CDR2 FYNNEI. This CDR3 spans 16 amino acids.

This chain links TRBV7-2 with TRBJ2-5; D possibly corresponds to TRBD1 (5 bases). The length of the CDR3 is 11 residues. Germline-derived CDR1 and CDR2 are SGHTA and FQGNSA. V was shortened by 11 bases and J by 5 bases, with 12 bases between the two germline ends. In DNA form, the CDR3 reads TGTGCCGGACATATGGGTGAGACCCAGTACTTC. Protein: CAGHMGETQYF.

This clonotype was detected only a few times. This CDR3 is CSVDRTGVYNEQFF. CDR3 sequence (DNA): TGCAGCGTTGATAGGACAGGGGTCTACAATGAGCAGTTCTTC. V usage is TRBV29-1 and J usage is TRBJ2-1; 9 bases map to TRBD1. V lost 3 bases to trimming and J lost 3 bases; unmatched junction nucleotides: 3. This CDR3 is 14 amino acids long. CDR1 is SQVTM and CDR2 is ANQGSEA in the germline V gene.

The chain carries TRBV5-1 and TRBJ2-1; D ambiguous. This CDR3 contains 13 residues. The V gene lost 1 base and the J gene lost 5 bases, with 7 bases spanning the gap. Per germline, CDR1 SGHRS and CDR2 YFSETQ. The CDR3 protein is CASSLNLDNEQFF. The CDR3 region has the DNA TGCGCCAGCAGCTTGAACCTGGACAATGAGCAGTTCTTC.

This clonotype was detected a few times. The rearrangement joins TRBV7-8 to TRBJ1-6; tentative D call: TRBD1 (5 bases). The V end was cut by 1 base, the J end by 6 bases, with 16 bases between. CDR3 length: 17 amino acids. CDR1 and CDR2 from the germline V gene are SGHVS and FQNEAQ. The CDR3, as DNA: TGTGCCAGCAGCTTAGATCGGCAGGGAGGAGGTAATTCACCCCTCCACTTT. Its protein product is CASSLDRQGGGNSPLHF.

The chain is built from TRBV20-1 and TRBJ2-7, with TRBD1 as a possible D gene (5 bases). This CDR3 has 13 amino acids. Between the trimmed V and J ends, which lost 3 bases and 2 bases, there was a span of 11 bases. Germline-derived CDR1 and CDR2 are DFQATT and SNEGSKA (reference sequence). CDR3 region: CSARIRVAYEQYF. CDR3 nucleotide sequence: TGCAGTGCTAGGATCAGGGTGGCCTACGAGCAGTACTTC.

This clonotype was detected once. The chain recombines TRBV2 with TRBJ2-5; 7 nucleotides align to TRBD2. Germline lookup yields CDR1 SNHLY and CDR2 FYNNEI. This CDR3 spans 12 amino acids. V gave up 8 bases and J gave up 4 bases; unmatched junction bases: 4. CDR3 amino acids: CASVGGGETQYF. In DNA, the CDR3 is TGTGCCAGCGTTGGCGGGGGAGAGACCCAGTACTTC.

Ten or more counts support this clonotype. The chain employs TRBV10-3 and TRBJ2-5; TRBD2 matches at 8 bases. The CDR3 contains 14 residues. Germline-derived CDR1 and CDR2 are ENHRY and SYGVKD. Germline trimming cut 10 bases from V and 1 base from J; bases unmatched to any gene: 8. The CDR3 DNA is TGTGCCACCAAACGGGAGGGGAGCCAAGAGACCCAGTACTTC. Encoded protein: CATKREGSQETQYF.

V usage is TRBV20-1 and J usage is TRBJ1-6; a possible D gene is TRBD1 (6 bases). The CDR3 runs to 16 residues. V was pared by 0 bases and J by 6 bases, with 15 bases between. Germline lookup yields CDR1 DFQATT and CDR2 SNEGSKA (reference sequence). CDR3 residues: CSARDFRQVLNSPLHF. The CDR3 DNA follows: TGCAGTGCTAGAGATTTTCGACAGGTCCTTAATTCACCCCTCCACTTT.

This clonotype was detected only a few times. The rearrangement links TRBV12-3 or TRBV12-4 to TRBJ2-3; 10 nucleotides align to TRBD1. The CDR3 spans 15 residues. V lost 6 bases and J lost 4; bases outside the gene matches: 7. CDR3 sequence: CASSSGTGVADTQYF. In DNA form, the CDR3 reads TGTGCCAGCAGCTCCGGGACAGGGGTGGCAGATACGCAGTATTTT.

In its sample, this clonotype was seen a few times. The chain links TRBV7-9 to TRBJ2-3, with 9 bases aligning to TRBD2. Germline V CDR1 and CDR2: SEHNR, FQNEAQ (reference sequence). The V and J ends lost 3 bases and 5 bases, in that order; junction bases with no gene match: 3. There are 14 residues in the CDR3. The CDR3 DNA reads TGTGCCAGCAGCTTCCGGACTAGCGAAGATACGCAGTATTTT. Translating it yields CASSFRTSEDTQYF.

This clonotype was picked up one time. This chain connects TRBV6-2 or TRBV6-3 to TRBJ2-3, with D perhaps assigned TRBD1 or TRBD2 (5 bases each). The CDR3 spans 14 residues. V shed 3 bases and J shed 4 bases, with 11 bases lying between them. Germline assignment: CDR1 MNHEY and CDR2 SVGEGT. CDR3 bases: TGTGCCAGCAGTTATGAGGGGCCCCCAGATACGCAGTATTTT. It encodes CASSYEGPPDTQYF.

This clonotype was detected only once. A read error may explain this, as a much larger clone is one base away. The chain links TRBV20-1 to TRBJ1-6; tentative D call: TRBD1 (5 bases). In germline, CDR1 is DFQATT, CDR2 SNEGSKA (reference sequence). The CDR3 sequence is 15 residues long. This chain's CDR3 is CCARGQGAYNSPLHF. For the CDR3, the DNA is TGCTGTGCTAGAGGCCAGGGAGCATATAATTCACCCCTCCACTTT.

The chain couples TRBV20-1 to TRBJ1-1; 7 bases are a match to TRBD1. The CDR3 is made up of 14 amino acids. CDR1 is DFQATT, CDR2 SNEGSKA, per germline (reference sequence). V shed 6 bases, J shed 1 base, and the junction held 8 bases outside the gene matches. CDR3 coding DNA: TGCAGTGCCCAACAAGGGGGCGAGAACACTGAAGCTTTCTTT. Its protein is CSAQQGGENTEAFF.

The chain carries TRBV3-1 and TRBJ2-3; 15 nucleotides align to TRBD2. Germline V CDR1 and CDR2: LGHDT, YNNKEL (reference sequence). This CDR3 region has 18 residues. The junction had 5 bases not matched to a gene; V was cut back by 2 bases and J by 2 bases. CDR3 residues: CASSQLGLAGGPTDTQYF. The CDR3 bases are TGTGCCAGCAGCCAACTCGGACTAGCGGGGGGGCCCACAGATACGCAGTATTTT.

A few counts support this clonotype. The chain's CDR3 is CSVLPADTQYF. CDR3 sequence (DNA): TGCAGCGTTCTTCCGGCAGATACGCAGTATTTT. V is TRBV29-1 and J is TRBJ2-3; no firm D call. Germline V gene data show CDR1 as SQVTM and CDR2 as ANQGSEA. The CDR3 is 11 amino acids. V lost 5 bases and J lost 4, with 7 bases in between.

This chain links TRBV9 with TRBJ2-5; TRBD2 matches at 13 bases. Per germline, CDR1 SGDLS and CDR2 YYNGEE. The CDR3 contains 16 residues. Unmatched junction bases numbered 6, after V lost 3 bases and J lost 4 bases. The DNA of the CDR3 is TGTGCCAGCAGCGAAGGACTAGCGGGAGATCGAGAGACCCAGTACTTC. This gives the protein CASSEGLAGDRETQYF.

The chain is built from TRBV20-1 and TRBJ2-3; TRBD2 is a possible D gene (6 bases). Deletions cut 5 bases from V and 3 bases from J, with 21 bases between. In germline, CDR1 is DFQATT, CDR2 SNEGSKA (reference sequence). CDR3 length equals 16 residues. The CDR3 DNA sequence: TGCAGTGCTGGAGCTTCGGAGGGGATTTGGACAGATACGCAGTATTTT. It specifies CSAGASEGIWTDTQYF.

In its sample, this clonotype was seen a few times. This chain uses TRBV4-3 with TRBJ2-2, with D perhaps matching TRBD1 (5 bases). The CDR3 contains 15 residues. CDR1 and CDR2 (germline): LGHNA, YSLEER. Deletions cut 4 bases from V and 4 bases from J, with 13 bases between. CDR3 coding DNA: TGCGCCAGCAGCCTCGTAAGGGGATTCACCGGGGAGCTGTTTTTT. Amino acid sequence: CASSLVRGFTGELFF.

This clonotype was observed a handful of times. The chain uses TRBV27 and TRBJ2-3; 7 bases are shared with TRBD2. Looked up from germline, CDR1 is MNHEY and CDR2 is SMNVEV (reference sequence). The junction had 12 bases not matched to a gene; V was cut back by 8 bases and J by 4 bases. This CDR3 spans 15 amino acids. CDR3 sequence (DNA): TGTGCCAGCCAACCTTGGCGGGGGACCCCAGATACGCAGTATTTT. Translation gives CASQPWRGTPDTQYF.

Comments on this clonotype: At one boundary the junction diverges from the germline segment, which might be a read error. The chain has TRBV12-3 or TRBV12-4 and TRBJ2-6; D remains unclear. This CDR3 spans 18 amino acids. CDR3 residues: CAISLWAAIHSGANVLTF. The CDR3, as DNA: TGTGCCATCAGTTTATGGGCAGCGATACACTCTGGGGCCAACGTCCTGACTTTC.

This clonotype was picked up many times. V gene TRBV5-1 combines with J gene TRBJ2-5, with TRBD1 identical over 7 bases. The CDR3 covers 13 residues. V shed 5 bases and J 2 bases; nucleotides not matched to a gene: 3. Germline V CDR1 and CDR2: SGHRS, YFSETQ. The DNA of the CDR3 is TGCGCCAGCAGGACAGGGCAACAAGAGACCCAGTACTTC. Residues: CASRTGQQETQYF.

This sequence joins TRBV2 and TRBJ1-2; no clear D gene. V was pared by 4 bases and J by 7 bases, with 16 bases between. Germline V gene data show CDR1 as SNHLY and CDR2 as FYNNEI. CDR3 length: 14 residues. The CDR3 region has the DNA TGTGCCAGCAGTGTAGCTATGGGCGCGGTTGGCTACACCTTC. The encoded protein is CASSVAMGAVGYTF.